Included here is one TCR beta chain sequence, with context. The data were taken from a study of blood T cell repertoires in COVID-19. Study at large: The origin of the acute and convalescent COVID-19 samples was the United States, Italy and Spain.

Original processing notes: Reference gene primer amplification in the assay estimated nucleated cell counts. This table comes from immunoSEQ multiplex PCR, and its TCRdb copy is limited to in-frame clones, with some not included. D and trimming come from the DNA, and the V and J calls and clone size come from that table. This sample yields 150,000 or so clones, of which about 83% are seen a single time; around 5% belongs to the top ten. The source material was peripheral blood. The origin of this receptor is a human donor in a cohort sampled during active COVID-19.

DNA for the CDR3: TGTGCCAGCATCGCCCAGGGGGCAAGGGCGACCGGGGAGCTGTTTTTT. This translates into CASIAQGARATGELFF. The gene calls are TRBV28 and TRBJ2-2; 8 bases line up with TRBD1. Germline V gives CDR1 MDHEN, CDR2 SYDVKM. V was clipped by 7 bases and J by 5 bases; unmatched bases: 12. CDR3 length: 16 residues.